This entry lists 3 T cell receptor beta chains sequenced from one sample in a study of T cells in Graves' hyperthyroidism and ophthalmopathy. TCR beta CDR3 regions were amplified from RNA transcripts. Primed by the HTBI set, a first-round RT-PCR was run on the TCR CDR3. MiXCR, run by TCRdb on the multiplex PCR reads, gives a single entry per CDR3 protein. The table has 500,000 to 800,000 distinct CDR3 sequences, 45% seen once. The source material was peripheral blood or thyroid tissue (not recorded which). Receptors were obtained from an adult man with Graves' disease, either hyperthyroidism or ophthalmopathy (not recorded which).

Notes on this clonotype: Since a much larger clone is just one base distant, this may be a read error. CDR3 coding DNA: TGTGCCAGCAGCTTCGCCCTTGGACAGGGGGGTTCACCCCTCCACTTT. This sequence encodes CASSFALGQGGSPLHF. The chain uses TRBV11-2 and TRBJ1-6; the match to TRBD1 covers 10 bases. V lost 3 bases and J lost 9; bases outside the gene matches: 8. The CDR3 extends over 16 amino acids. The V gene's germline CDR1 is SGHAT and CDR2 FQNNGV.

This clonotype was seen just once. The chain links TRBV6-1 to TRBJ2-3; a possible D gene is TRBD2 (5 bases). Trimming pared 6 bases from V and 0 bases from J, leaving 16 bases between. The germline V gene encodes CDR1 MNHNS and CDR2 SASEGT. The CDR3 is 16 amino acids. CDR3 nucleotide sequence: TGTGCCAGCAGACGGGGTGGCAGAACTAGCACAGATACGCAGTATTTT. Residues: CASRRGGRTSTDTQYF.

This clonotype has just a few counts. This chain's CDR3 is CASSLEDMNTEAFF. The CDR3, as DNA: TGTGCCAGCAGCTTGGAGGACATGAACACTGAAGCTTTCTTT. The chain has TRBV5-8 and TRBJ1-1; a possible D gene is TRBD1 (5 bases). CDR3 length: 14 amino acids. CDR1 and CDR2 from the germline V gene are SGHTS and YDEGEE. V was pared by 0 bases and J by 0 bases, with 6 bases between.